This T cell receptor (beta chain) was obtained from a study of CD8+ T cells in alopecia areata (dated by TCRdb to the late 2010s). Background on the whole study: Treated patients were enrolled in an open-label pilot trial of oral tofacitinib at 5 to 10 mg twice daily for moderate-to-severe alopecia areata. Tofacitinib was given for 6 to 18 months, followed by 6 months of follow-up off drug to assess delayed response and recurrence. Disease severity in treated patients was measured with the SALT score, which quantifies the percentage of affected scalp surface area. High-throughput TCRbeta sequencing was used to examine T cell clonal expansion in alopecia areata in both the C3H/HeJ mouse model and human patients. In humans, TCRbeta sequencing was performed on scalp tissue and on sorted CD4+ and CD8+ peripheral blood T cells from healthy controls and from patients with patchy or totalis/universalis alopecia areata. Tofacitinib-treated patients had biopsies at baseline and at 4 and 24 weeks of treatment, with a later scalp biopsy in several patients. Clonality in the scalp was compared among normal scalp (n=4), patchy alopecia areata scalp (n=8), and alopecia totalis/universalis scalp (n=8). RNA came from the PAXgene miRNA kit for fixed scalp, the miRNeasy kit for PBMCs, and the RNeasy kit for mouse skin. Amplification of TCRbeta CDR3 regions was done by immunoSEQ multiplex PCR using 35 Vbeta forward primers and 13 Jbeta reverse primers. The research as a whole found: Compared with normal scalp, lesional scalp had higher clonality and more expanded CD8+ clones, particularly in alopecia totalis/universalis, a pattern that suggests antigenic drive. Many expanded lesional clones persisted in scalp and blood during tofacitinib treatment, which may partly explain relapse after stopping treatment. Because the treated cohort was small and included a single nonresponder, larger studies are needed to assess links between baseline CD8+ expansion and response. Unlike mouse skin, which is dominated by gammadelta T cells, normal human skin has resident alphabeta T cells that are also sequenced, and this complicates analysis of the scalp TCR repertoire. Tofacitinib significantly decreased scalp clonality and the number of expanded CD8+ clones among the top 100 scalp clones. Shared TCR sequences between patients were less evident than in mice, which may be partly attributable to HLA diversity in the patient population.

From the cysteine through the phenylalanine, the CDR3 covers 16 amino acids. Of all the DNA, just the CDR3 is kept, 48 bases in frame from base 1. V loses 5 bases at its end and J loses 4 bases; junction bases beyond the gene matches: 10. Taken from the germline V gene (reference sequence), the CDR1 and CDR2 loops are PRHDT and FYEKMQ. The label giving this sample's time point can be read as: 4 weeks on oral tofacitinib. In light of the paper, this sample's treatment or condition label describes: oral pan-JAK inhibitor, 5-10 mg twice daily. Peripheral blood and lesional scalp punch biopsies were obtained from patients with alopecia areata. PBMCs were isolated by density centrifugation and stained for CD3, CD4 and CD8, after which CD4+ and CD8+ T cells were sorted on a FACSAria. Libraries were prepared through the immunoSEQ multiplex PCR assay. RNA was extracted from all samples and reverse transcribed into cDNA, which served as template for TCR sequencing. First-strand cDNA was synthesized with SuperScript III using a 2:1 mix of oligo-dT and random hexamers. A synthetic immune receptor repertoire was used to measure amplification bias, and any remaining bias was corrected computationally. In the paper's pipeline: Raw reads were preprocessed to remove errors, and CDR3 was defined by IMGT conventions from the conserved cysteine to phenylalanine. To get clonality, Shannon entropy was normalized by log2 of the number of productive unique TCRs and the result was subtracted from 1. Whether each scalp clone was CD4 or CD8 was inferred by checking scalp TCRbeta sequences against the CD4 and CD8 repertoires from sorted blood. The table was pulled from immuneACCESS by TCRdb, which kept in-frame rearrangements only. Such tables lose some clones; where checked, under half of the loss comes from unresolved V genes, and the rest has no known cause. V, J and clone size are taken as reported in that table, and D and trimming were inferred from the DNA itself. In all, the sample holds approximately 140,000 clones, and about four fifths of those were seen once. The ten largest make up around 25% of the sample.

About this clone: The antigen this receptor binds is unknown. Qualities for individual bases were not recorded, and no much larger clone is one base off.

The V gene is TRBV13 and the J gene is TRBJ1-2; 10 bases in between match TRBD1. This TCR came from a human donor with alopecia areata. Specimen: CD8+ T cells sorted from blood, collected at week 4, from a patient treated with tofacitinib. The CDR3 sequence is CASSTLGTGDFYGYTF. The DNA sequence is as follows: TGTGCCAGCAGCACGTTAGGGACAGGGGACTTCTATGGCTACACCTTC.